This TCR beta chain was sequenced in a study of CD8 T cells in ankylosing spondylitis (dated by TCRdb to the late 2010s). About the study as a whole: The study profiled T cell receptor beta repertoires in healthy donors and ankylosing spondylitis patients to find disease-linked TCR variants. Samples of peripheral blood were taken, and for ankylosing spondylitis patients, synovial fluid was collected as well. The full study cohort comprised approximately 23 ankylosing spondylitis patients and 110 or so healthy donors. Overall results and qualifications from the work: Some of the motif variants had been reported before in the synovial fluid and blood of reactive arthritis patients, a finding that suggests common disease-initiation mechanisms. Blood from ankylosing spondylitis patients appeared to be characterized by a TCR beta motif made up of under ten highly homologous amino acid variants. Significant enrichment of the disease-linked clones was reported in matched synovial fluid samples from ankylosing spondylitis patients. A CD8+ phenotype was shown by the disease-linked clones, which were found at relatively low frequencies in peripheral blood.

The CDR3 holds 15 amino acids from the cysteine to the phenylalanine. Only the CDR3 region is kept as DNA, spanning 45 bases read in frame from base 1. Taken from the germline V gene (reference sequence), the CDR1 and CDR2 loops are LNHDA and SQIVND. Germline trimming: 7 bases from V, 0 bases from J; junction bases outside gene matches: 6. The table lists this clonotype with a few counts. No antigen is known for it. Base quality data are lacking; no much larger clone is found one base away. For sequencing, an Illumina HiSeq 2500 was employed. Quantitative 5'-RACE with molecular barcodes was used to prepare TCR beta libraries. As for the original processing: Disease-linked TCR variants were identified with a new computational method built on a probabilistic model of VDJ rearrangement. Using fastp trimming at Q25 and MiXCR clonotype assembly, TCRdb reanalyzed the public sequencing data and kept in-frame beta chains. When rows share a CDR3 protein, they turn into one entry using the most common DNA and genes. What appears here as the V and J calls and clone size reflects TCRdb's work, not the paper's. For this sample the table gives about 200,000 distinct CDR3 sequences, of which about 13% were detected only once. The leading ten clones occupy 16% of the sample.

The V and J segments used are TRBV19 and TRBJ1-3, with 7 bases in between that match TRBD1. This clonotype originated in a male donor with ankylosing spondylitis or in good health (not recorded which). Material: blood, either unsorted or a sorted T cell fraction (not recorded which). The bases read TGTGCCAGTACCATGGGACAGATCTCTGGAAACACCATATATTTT. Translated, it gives CASTMGQISGNTIYF.